The clone carrying this TCR beta chain was seen a few times. Its specificity is unknown. The data belong to a study of blood T cells in healthy people across ages. Study-level findings and limits: Roughly linear age-related decline in beta diversity appeared, significant by age around 42. Long-lived and aged donors differed, with more naive CD4+ cells and higher diversity in the long-lived.

Primers used in a second PCR of about 7 to 12 cycles were a sample-barcoded 5' primer and a J-beta primer mix. A template-switch adaptor with 12 random nucleotides tagged each cDNA molecule. One entry per CDR3 protein, called by TCRdb with MiXCR from the 5' RACE reads. This repertoire shows some 560,000 distinct CDR3 sequences, about 27% found once; its top ten account for approximately 3.6%. This sample also belongs to another study, concerning T cells of mothers and their children. That work states: In the second PCR, M1S primer introduced barcodes and 2-4 random bases.

The sequenced sample was blood. This receptor was obtained from a boy aged 2 to 9 in good health.

CDR3 amino acids: CSVAGDGTDTQYF. The CDR3 DNA reads TGCAGCGTTGCAGGGGATGGGACAGATACGCAGTATTTT. The chain carries TRBV29-1 and TRBJ2-3; D is perhaps TRBD1 (6 bases). Germline V CDR1 and CDR2: SQVTM, ANQGSEA. V lost 4 bases and J lost 3, with 11 bases in between. The CDR3 totals 13 residues.